This T cell receptor beta chain is drawn from a study of cytomegalovirus exposure and HLA in healthy donors. For the study at large: Early release data held about 92 million unique TCRs from HLA-typed donors.

The study, taken as a whole, reports: When analyzed later, a missense DCLRE1C variant was found to be linked to TCR beta V- and J-gene trimming. The authors later found TCR association rates varying by HLA locus, with DRB1 most and HLA-C fewest. Cytomegalovirus status, reportedly, was diagnosed with high specificity and sensitivity by the classifier.

In the case of this clone: The antigen is not known.

Use of 60 Vbeta and 13 Jbeta primers characterized the PCR. TCRdb keeps only in-frame clones here, not all; method: immunoSEQ multiplex PCR. The sample totals 130,000 or so clones. This receptor was obtained from a woman between 18 and 30 years old in good health and CMV-seronegative. Sequenced material: PBMCs.

The CDR3 DNA follows: TGCGCCAGCAGCCTTGTAGGTGTGGCTAGCCAAGAGACCCAGTACTTC. Its translation: CASSLVGVASQETQYF. The chain couples TRBV5-1 to TRBJ2-5, with unresolved D. There are 16 residues in the CDR3. CDR1 and CDR2 (germline): SGHRS, YFSETQ. V shed 4 bases and J shed 1 base, with 17 bases lying between them. The variable domain in full, with the rest retrieved from reference TRBV5-1 and TRBJ2-5, is KAGVTQTPRYLIKTRGQQVTLSCSPISGHRSVSWYQQTPGQGLQFLFEYFSETQRNKGNFPGRFSGRQFSNSRSEMNVSTLELGDSALYLCASSLVGVASQETQYFGPGTRLLVL.